A selection of T cell receptor beta chains follows, all from one sample in a study of T cell responses to AZD1222 COVID-19 vaccine. Using immunoSEQ multiplex PCR, the repertoire was profiled, and TCRdb retains in-frame clones only, with some absent. The table shows 85,000 to 130,000 clones, with around nine tenths occurring only once. This specimen was peripheral blood, taken 28 days after the second dose of the MenACWY control vaccine. These receptors all stem from an adult who received the MenACWY meningococcal vaccine as a control. The CDR3 runs from the conserved cysteine through the conserved F or W. The D gene is left open where the match is weak. Not every row has a clone size; where given, it reads once, few, many or a size class.

J gene: TRBJ1-6
clone size: .
V gene: TRBV11-1
D gene: .
CDR3 DNA: TGTGCCAGCAGCGCCCGGATTAGCTCCTATAATTCACCCCTCCACTTT
CDR3 protein: CASSARISSYNSPLHF

J gene: TRBJ1-1
clone size: .
V gene: TRBV6-2/TRBV6-3
D gene: .
CDR3 DNA: TGTGCCAGCAGCTTTCCCGGCGGCCCGAACACTGAAGCTTTCTTT
CDR3 protein: CASSFPGGPNTEAFF

J gene: TRBJ2-1
clone size: few
V gene: TRBV28
D gene: TRBD2
CDR3 DNA: TGTGCCAGCAGTTCGAGCGGGGGGGCAGGTGAGCAGTTCTTC
CDR3 protein: CASSSSGGAGEQFF

J gene: TRBJ1-4
clone size: .
V gene: TRBV4-3
D gene: TRBD1
CDR3 DNA: TGCGCCAGCAGCCAAGGGGACAGGGGAGGCGAAAAACTGTTTTTT
CDR3 protein: CASSQGDRGGEKLFF

J gene: TRBJ1-5
clone size: .
V gene: TRBV10-2
D gene: .
CDR3 DNA: TGCGCCAGCAGTGAGGTCGGGGGGCGAGGTGGCAATCAGCCCCAGCATTTT
CDR3 protein: CASSEVGGRGGNQPQHF

J gene: TRBJ2-5
clone size: .
V gene: TRBV5-1
D gene: TRBD2
CDR3 DNA: TGCGCCAGCAGCTCGGGAGGAGCTCAAGAGACCCAGTACTTC
CDR3 protein: CASSSGGAQETQYF

J gene: TRBJ2-1
clone size: .
V gene: TRBV27
D gene: .
CDR3 DNA: TGTGCCAGCAGTTTATACGAAGGGGGTCTGTTCTTC
CDR3 protein: CASSLYEGGLFF

J gene: TRBJ2-7
clone size: .
V gene: TRBV6-2/TRBV6-3
D gene: .
CDR3 DNA: TGTGCCAGCAGACCTCGCCCCCAGGGAACCTACGAGCAGTACTTC
CDR3 protein: CASRPRPQGTYEQYF

J gene: TRBJ1-4
clone size: .
V gene: TRBV7-9
D gene: TRBD1
CDR3 DNA: TGTGCCAGCAGCGTGGCAGGGGGCTCGTTTGAAAAACTGTTTTTT
CDR3 protein: CASSVAGGSFEKLFF

J gene: TRBJ2-7
clone size: .
V gene: TRBV29-1
D gene: .
CDR3 DNA: TGCAGCGCCTCTGGTGGCAGTCGATCGATGGACGAGCAGTACTTC
CDR3 protein: CSASGGSRSMDEQYF

J gene: TRBJ2-5
clone size: .
V gene: TRBV24-1
D gene: .
CDR3 DNA: TGTGCCACCAGTGACGCTGCGTCGACCCAAGAGACCCAGTACTTC
CDR3 protein: CATSDAASTQETQYF

J gene: TRBJ1-2
clone size: once
V gene: TRBV5-6
D gene: .
CDR3 DNA: TGTGCCAGCAGCACCGACAGGACCCCTCGCTATGGCTACACCTTC
CDR3 protein: CASSTDRTPRYGYTF

J gene: TRBJ2-7
clone size: .
V gene: TRBV27
D gene: TRBD1
CDR3 DNA: TGTGCCAGCAGCCAGGACAGGAGCTACGAGCAGTACTTC
CDR3 protein: CASSQDRSYEQYF

J gene: TRBJ1-3
clone size: .
V gene: TRBV4-3
D gene: .
CDR3 DNA: TGCGCCAGCAGCCAAGATTTAGGGTCTGCCTCTGGAAACACCATATATTTT
CDR3 protein: CASSQDLGSASGNTIYF

J gene: TRBJ1-5
clone size: .
V gene: TRBV6-5
D gene: TRBD1
CDR3 DNA: TGTGCCAGCAGGGCCGGGACAGGGGGCGATCAGCCCCAGCATTTT
CDR3 protein: CASRAGTGGDQPQHF

J gene: TRBJ1-2
clone size: .
V gene: TRBV13
D gene: .
CDR3 DNA: TGTGCCAGCAGCTTAAAACTCGAGGCCGTCTATGGCTACACCTTC
CDR3 protein: CASSLKLEAVYGYTF

J gene: TRBJ1-4
clone size: .
V gene: TRBV25-1
D gene: .
CDR3 DNA: TGTGCCAGCAGTGCTCGGGGGGCCAGTAATGAAAAACTGTTTTTT
CDR3 protein: CASSARGASNEKLFF

J gene: TRBJ1-2
clone size: .
V gene: TRBV6-6
D gene: .
CDR3 DNA: TGTGCCAGCAGCGCCACCGGGCCGAACTATGGCTACACCTTC
CDR3 protein: CASSATGPNYGYTF

J gene: TRBJ1-6
clone size: .
V gene: TRBV11-2
D gene: .
CDR3 DNA: TGTGCCAGCAGCTTAGGTCACCAGGATAATTCACCCCTCCACTTT
CDR3 protein: CASSLGHQDNSPLHF

J gene: TRBJ1-1
clone size: .
V gene: TRBV19
D gene: .
CDR3 DNA: TGTGCCAGTAGTTCTCTTCTTCTGAACACTGAAGCTTTCTTT
CDR3 protein: CASSSLLLNTEAFF

J gene: TRBJ1-2
clone size: .
V gene: TRBV7-2
D gene: TRBD1
CDR3 DNA: TGTGCCAGCAGCTCCCAAACCGGGACAGACACCTTC
CDR3 protein: CASSSQTGTDTF

J gene: TRBJ2-7
clone size: .
V gene: TRBV18
D gene: TRBD1
CDR3 DNA: TGTGCCAGCTCGAAAGGGACAGATTCCTACGAGCAGTACTTC
CDR3 protein: CASSKGTDSYEQYF

J gene: TRBJ1-4
clone size: .
V gene: TRBV5-6
D gene: TRBD1
CDR3 DNA: TGTGCCAGCAGCCAGGACAGGGGAGAAAAACTGTTTTTT
CDR3 protein: CASSQDRGEKLFF

J gene: TRBJ2-2
clone size: few
V gene: TRBV11-2
D gene: .
CDR3 DNA: TGTGCCAGCAGCTTGGTAAACACCGGGGAGCTGTTTTTT
CDR3 protein: CASSLVNTGELFF

J gene: TRBJ1-4
clone size: .
V gene: TRBV19
D gene: TRBD1
CDR3 DNA: TGTGCCAGTAGTACGGGGACAGCAACTAATGAAAAACTGTTTTTT
CDR3 protein: CASSTGTATNEKLFF

J gene: TRBJ2-7
clone size: .
V gene: TRBV6-5
D gene: TRBD2
CDR3 DNA: TGTGCCAGCAGCGGTAGCTACGGGGGGGGCTACGAGCAGTACTTC
CDR3 protein: CASSGSYGGGYEQYF

J gene: TRBJ1-5
clone size: .
V gene: TRBV4-3
D gene: TRBD1
CDR3 DNA: TGCGCCAGCAGCCAAGAGACAGGGGTTGTCGGTCAGCCCCAGCATTTT
CDR3 protein: CASSQETGVVGQPQHF

J gene: TRBJ1-6
clone size: .
V gene: TRBV7-8
D gene: TRBD1
CDR3 DNA: TGTGCCAGCAGCTTGGACAGGGCTTCCTCACCCCTCCACTTT
CDR3 protein: CASSLDRASSPLHF

J gene: TRBJ2-3
clone size: .
V gene: TRBV12-5
D gene: TRBD1
CDR3 DNA: TGTGCTAGTGGTTTGGTGGAAACTTGGACAGGGATTGCAGATACGCAGTATTTT
CDR3 protein: CASGLVETWTGIADTQYF

J gene: TRBJ1-1
clone size: .
V gene: TRBV28
D gene: TRBD1
CDR3 DNA: TGTGCCAGCAGTACAGGGGGCAGGAACACTGAAGCTTTCTTT
CDR3 protein: CASSTGGRNTEAFF

J gene: TRBJ2-3
clone size: .
V gene: TRBV6-5
D gene: .
CDR3 DNA: TGTGCCAGCAGCGAGGGGCCTTATACGCAGTATTTT
CDR3 protein: CASSEGPYTQYF

J gene: TRBJ1-5
clone size: once
V gene: TRBV6-1
D gene: .
CDR3 DNA: TGTGCCAGCAGTGAGGGACTGACTCCAGGGGATCAGCCCCAGCATTTT
CDR3 protein: CASSEGLTPGDQPQHF

J gene: TRBJ2-7
clone size: .
V gene: TRBV5-6
D gene: .
CDR3 DNA: TGTGCCAGCAGCTTGGACGGGCCCTACGAGCAGTACTTC
CDR3 protein: CASSLDGPYEQYF

J gene: TRBJ1-2
clone size: .
V gene: TRBV19
D gene: TRBD1
CDR3 DNA: TGTGCCAGTAGTGACACAGGGACAGCTAACTATGGCTACACCTTC
CDR3 protein: CASSDTGTANYGYTF

J gene: TRBJ2-7
clone size: .
V gene: TRBV7-2
D gene: .
CDR3 DNA: TGTGCCAGCAGCTTAGCGGGGTCGCGGGCCTACGAGCAGTACTTC
CDR3 protein: CASSLAGSRAYEQYF

J gene: TRBJ1-2
clone size: .
V gene: TRBV28
D gene: .
CDR3 DNA: TGTGCCAGCAGTTTCCGTTGGGAAGGCTACACCTTC
CDR3 protein: CASSFRWEGYTF

J gene: TRBJ1-4
clone size: .
V gene: TRBV7-8
D gene: TRBD1
CDR3 DNA: TGTGCCAGCAGCTTAGGGACAGGGGATTCGGAAAAACTGTTTTTT
CDR3 protein: CASSLGTGDSEKLFF

J gene: TRBJ2-7
clone size: .
V gene: TRBV5-6
D gene: .
CDR3 DNA: TGTGCCAGCAGCCAGACCGGCCGATCCTACGAGCAGTACTTC
CDR3 protein: CASSQTGRSYEQYF

J gene: TRBJ2-3
clone size: .
V gene: TRBV11-2
D gene: .
CDR3 DNA: TGTGCCAGCAGCTTGACCTGGAGTGCCGGTAGGGATACGCAGTATTTT
CDR3 protein: CASSLTWSAGRDTQYF

J gene: TRBJ1-4
clone size: .
V gene: TRBV11-2
D gene: .
CDR3 DNA: TGTGCCAGCAGCTTAGGACATAATGAAAAACTGTTTTTT
CDR3 protein: CASSLGHNEKLFF

J gene: TRBJ2-3
clone size: .
V gene: TRBV4-1
D gene: .
CDR3 DNA: TGCGCCAGCAGCGGTGCTGTTAAGAAAGATACGCAGTATTTT
CDR3 protein: CASSGAVKKDTQYF

J gene: TRBJ1-1
clone size: once
V gene: TRBV7-8
D gene: .
CDR3 DNA: TGTGCCAGCAGCCCCCTAGTAGACACTGAAGCTTTCTTT
CDR3 protein: CASSPLVDTEAFF

J gene: TRBJ2-3
clone size: .
V gene: TRBV7-2
D gene: TRBD2
CDR3 DNA: TGTGCCAGCAGCTCCCGCTCACCTGGACTAGCCAAGCAGTATTTT
CDR3 protein: CASSSRSPGLAKQYF

J gene: TRBJ2-3
clone size: .
V gene: TRBV7-8
D gene: TRBD2
CDR3 DNA: TGTGCCAGCAGCTCCACCGGGGGGGCTAGCACAGATACGCAGTATTTT
CDR3 protein: CASSSTGGASTDTQYF

J gene: TRBJ2-7
clone size: .
V gene: TRBV7-2
D gene: TRBD1
CDR3 DNA: TGTGCCAGCAGCCCGACAGGGTTCTACGAGCAGTACTTC
CDR3 protein: CASSPTGFYEQYF

J gene: TRBJ1-1
clone size: .
V gene: TRBV5-6
D gene: .
CDR3 DNA: TGTGCCAGCAGCTTGGGGGGACTGGGGACTGAAGCTTTCTTT
CDR3 protein: CASSLGGLGTEAFF

J gene: TRBJ2-7
clone size: .
V gene: TRBV29-1
D gene: .
CDR3 DNA: TGCAGCGTTGAAGGTATAGGCGGCGAGAATCCCTACGAGCAGTACTTC
CDR3 protein: CSVEGIGGENPYEQYF

J gene: TRBJ2-7
clone size: .
V gene: TRBV7-9
D gene: TRBD2
CDR3 DNA: TGTGCCAGCAGCTTAGAACTAGCGGGGGAGGACGAGCAGTACTTC
CDR3 protein: CASSLELAGEDEQYF

J gene: TRBJ1-2
clone size: .
V gene: TRBV6-5
D gene: TRBD1
CDR3 DNA: TGTGCCAGCAGTTACTCGGCAGGGGGCTACGATGGCTACACCTTC
CDR3 protein: CASSYSAGGYDGYTF

J gene: TRBJ1-1
clone size: .
V gene: TRBV3-1/TRBV3-2
D gene: .
CDR3 DNA: TGTGCCAGCAGCCTTCAACACGGAAACACTGAAGCTTTCTTT
CDR3 protein: CASSLQHGNTEAFF

J gene: TRBJ2-2
clone size: .
V gene: TRBV3-1/TRBV3-2
D gene: .
CDR3 DNA: TGTGCCAGCAGCCTTTTAGAGAGCTATACGAACACCGGGGAGCTGTTTTTT
CDR3 protein: CASSLLESYTNTGELFF

J gene: TRBJ2-5
clone size: .
V gene: TRBV7-9
D gene: .
CDR3 DNA: TGTGCCAGCAGCCCCCTAGAGGGGTTAAAAGAGACCCAGTACTTC
CDR3 protein: CASSPLEGLKETQYF

J gene: TRBJ1-2
clone size: .
V gene: TRBV6-2/TRBV6-3
D gene: .
CDR3 DNA: TGTGCCAGCAGTAAACCAGGGATTTATGGCTACACCTTC
CDR3 protein: CASSKPGIYGYTF

J gene: TRBJ1-5
clone size: .
V gene: TRBV19
D gene: .
CDR3 DNA: TGTGCCAGTAGTATAGGCCTGGGGGTAAGAAGTCAGCCCCAGCATTTT
CDR3 protein: CASSIGLGVRSQPQHF

J gene: TRBJ2-7
clone size: .
V gene: TRBV10-3
D gene: TRBD1
CDR3 DNA: TGTGCCATCAATGAAGGACAGGGGTACGAGCAGTACTTC
CDR3 protein: CAINEGQGYEQYF

J gene: TRBJ2-2
clone size: once
V gene: TRBV5-1
D gene: .
CDR3 DNA: TGCGCCAGCAGCTTGGCCGGTTGGAACACCGGGGAGCTGTTTTTT
CDR3 protein: CASSLAGWNTGELFF

J gene: TRBJ1-1
clone size: .
V gene: TRBV9
D gene: .
CDR3 DNA: TGTGCCAGCAGCGCACTCCCGGGACTTTCTGAAGCTTTCTTT
CDR3 protein: CASSALPGLSEAFF

J gene: TRBJ1-2
clone size: .
V gene: TRBV28
D gene: .
CDR3 DNA: TGTGCCAGCAGTGAGGGGGGAGGAGAGATCTATGGCTACACCTTC
CDR3 protein: CASSEGGGEIYGYTF

J gene: TRBJ1-5
clone size: .
V gene: TRBV6-5
D gene: .
CDR3 DNA: TGTGCCAGCAGACGGGACCCGAATCAGCCCCAGCATTTT
CDR3 protein: CASRRDPNQPQHF

J gene: TRBJ2-7
clone size: few
V gene: TRBV24-1
D gene: .
CDR3 DNA: TGTGCCACCAGTGAAGGGGAAGTGGGGGGCGCTAACGAGCAGTACTTC
CDR3 protein: CATSEGEVGGANEQYF